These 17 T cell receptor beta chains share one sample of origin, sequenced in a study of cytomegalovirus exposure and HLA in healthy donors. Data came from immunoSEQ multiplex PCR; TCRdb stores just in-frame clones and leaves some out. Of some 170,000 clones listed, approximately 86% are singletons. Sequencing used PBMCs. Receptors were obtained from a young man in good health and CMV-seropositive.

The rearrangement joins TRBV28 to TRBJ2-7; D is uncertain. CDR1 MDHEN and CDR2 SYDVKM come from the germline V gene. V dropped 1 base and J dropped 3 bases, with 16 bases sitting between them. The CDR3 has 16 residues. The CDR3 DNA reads TGTGCCAGCAGTTTATCCTGGCGGAATCTTTTCTACGAGCAGTACTTC. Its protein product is CASSLSWRNLFYEQYF. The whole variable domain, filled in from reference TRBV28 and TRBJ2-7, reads DVKVTQSSRYLVKRTGEKVFLECVQDMDHENMFWYRQDPGLGLRLIYFSYDVKMKEKGDIPEGYSVSREKKERFSLILESASTNQTSMYLCASSLSWRNLFYEQYFGPGTRLTVT.

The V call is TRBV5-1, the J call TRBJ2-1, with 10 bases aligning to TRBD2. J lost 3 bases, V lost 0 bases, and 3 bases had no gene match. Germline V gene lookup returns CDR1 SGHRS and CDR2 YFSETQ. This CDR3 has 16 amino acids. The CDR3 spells CASSLALAGVYNEQFF. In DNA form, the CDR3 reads TGCGCCAGCAGCTTGGCTCTAGCGGGGGTCTACAATGAGCAGTTCTTC.

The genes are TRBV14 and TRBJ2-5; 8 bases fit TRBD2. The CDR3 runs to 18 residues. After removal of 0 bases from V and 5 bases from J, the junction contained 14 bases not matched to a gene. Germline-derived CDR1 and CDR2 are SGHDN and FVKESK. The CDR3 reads CASSQDTSGTHGRETQYF. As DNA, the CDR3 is TGTGCCAGCAGCCAAGATACTAGCGGAACCCATGGTAGGGAGACCCAGTACTTC.

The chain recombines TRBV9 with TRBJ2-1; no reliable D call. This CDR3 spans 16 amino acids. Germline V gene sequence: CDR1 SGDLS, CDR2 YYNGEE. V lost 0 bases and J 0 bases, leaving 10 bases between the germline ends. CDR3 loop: CASSVVSGSSYNEQFF. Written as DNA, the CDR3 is TGTGCCAGCAGCGTAGTGAGTGGTAGCTCCTACAATGAGCAGTTCTTC.

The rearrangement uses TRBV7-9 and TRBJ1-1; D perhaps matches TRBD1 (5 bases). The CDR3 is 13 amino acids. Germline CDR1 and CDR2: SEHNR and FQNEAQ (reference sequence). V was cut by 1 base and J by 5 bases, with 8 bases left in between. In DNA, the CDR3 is TGTGCCAGCAGCTTAGAAGGGGTTACTGAAGCTTTCTTT. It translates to CASSLEGVTEAFF.

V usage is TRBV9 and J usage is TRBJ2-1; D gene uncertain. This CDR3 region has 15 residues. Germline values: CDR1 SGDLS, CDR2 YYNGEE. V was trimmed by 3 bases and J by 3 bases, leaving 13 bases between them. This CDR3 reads CASSAPAALYNEQFF. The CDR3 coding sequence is TGTGCCAGCAGCGCCCCTGCGGCCCTCTACAATGAGCAGTTCTTC.

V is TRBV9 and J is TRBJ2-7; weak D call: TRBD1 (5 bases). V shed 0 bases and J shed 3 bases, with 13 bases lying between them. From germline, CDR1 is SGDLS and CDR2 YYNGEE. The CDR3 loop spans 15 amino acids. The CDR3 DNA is TGTGCCAGCAGCGTAGAGGGCAGGGCTAACTACGAGCAGTACTTC. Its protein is CASSVEGRANYEQYF.

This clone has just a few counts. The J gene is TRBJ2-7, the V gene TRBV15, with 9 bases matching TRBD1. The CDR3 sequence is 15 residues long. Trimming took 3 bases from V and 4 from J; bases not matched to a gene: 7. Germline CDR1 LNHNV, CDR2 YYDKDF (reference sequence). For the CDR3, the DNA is TGTGCCACCAGCAGTGGACAGGGGAATATATACGAGCAGTACTTC. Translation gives CATSSGQGNIYEQYF. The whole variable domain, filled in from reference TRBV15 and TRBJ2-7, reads DAMVIQNPRYQVTQFGKPVTLSCSQTLNHNVMYWYQQKSSQAPKLLFHYYDKDFNNEADTPDNFQSRRPNTSFCFLDIRSPGLGDTAMYLCATSSGQGNIYEQYFGPGTRLTVT.

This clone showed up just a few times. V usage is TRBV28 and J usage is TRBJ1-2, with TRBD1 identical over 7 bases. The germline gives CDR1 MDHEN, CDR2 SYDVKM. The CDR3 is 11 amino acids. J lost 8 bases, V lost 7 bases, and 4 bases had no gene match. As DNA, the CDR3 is TGTGCCAGCACTCAGGGGGGCGGCTACACCTTC. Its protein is CASTQGGGYTF.

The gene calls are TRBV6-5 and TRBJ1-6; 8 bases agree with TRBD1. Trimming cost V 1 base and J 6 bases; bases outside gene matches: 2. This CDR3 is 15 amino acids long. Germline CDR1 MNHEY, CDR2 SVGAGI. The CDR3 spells CASSYFGQGNSPLHF. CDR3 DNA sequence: TGTGCCAGCAGTTACTTTGGACAGGGTAATTCACCCCTCCACTTT.

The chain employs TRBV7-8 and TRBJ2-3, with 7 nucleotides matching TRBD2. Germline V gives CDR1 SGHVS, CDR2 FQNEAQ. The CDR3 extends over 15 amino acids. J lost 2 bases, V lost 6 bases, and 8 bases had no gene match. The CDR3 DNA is TGTGCCAGCAGGGGGAGGGCAGGCCCCACAGATACGCAGTATTTT. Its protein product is CASRGRAGPTDTQYF.

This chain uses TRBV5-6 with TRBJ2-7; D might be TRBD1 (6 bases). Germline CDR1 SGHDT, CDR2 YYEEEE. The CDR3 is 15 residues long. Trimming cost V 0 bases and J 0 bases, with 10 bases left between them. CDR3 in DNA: TGTGCCAGCAGCTTGGGGGGGCCCGGCTCCTACGAGCAGTACTTC. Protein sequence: CASSLGGPGSYEQYF.

CDR3 region: CASSLDPGTAYEQYF. Written as DNA, the CDR3 is TGTGCCAGCAGCTTAGATCCAGGTACCGCCTACGAGCAGTACTTC. This rearrangement joins TRBV11-2 to TRBJ2-7; D ambiguous. This CDR3 contains 15 residues. V lost 0 bases and J lost 2, with 11 bases in between. Germline CDR1 is SGHAT and CDR2 is FQNNGV.

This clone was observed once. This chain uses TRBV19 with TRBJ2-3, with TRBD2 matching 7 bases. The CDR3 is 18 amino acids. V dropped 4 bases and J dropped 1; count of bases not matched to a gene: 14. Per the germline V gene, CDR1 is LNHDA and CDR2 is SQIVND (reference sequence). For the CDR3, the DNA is TGTGCCAGTAGTAACCGGGTGCGGGGGAGTTCGGGCACAGATACGCAGTATTTT. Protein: CASSNRVRGSSGTDTQYF.

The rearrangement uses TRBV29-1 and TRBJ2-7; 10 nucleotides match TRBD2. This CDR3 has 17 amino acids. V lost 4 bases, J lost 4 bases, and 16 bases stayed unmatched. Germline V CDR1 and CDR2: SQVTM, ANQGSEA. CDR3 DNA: TGCAGCGTTGGGGGCAGGAGAATAGGACTAGCGGATTACGAGCAGTACTTC. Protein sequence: CSVGGRRIGLADYEQYF.

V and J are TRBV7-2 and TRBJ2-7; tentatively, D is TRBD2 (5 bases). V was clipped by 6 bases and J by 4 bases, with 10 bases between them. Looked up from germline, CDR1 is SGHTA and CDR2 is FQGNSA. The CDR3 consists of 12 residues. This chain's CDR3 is CASRLEGYEQYF. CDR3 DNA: TGTGCCAGCAGGCTTGAGGGTTACGAGCAGTACTTC.

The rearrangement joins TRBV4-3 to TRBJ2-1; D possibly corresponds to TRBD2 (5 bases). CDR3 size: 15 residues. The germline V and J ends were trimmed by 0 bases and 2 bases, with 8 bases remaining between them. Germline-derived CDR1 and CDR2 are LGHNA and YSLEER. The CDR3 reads CASSQDRTPYNEQFF. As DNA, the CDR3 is TGCGCCAGCAGCCAAGATCGGACTCCCTACAATGAGCAGTTCTTC.